This entry lists 20 T cell receptor beta chains sequenced from one sample in a study of preoperative IRX-2 immunotherapy in early breast cancer. Treatment defined: preoperative locoregional IRX-2 cytokine immunotherapy. Libraries were prepared by immunoSEQ multiplex PCR; TCRdb keeps only in-frame clonotypes and omits some of them. The table lists approximately 98,000 clones, roughly 90% of them singletons. The material was tumor tissue, obtained after IRX-2 immunotherapy. These receptors all come from a human donor with breast cancer.

This chain uses TRBV6-8 with TRBJ1-5; weak D call: TRBD1 (6 bases). The V gene lost 5 bases and the J gene lost 0 bases, with 11 bases spanning the gap. From germline, CDR1 is MNHGY and CDR2 SAAAGT. The CDR3 extends over 15 amino acids. The CDR3 spells CASSVNRVSNQPQHF. CDR3 sequence (DNA): TGTGCCAGCAGTGTTAACAGGGTTAGCAATCAGCCCCAGCATTTT.

The rearrangement uses TRBV18 and TRBJ2-7, with 8 bases identical to TRBD2. V shed 2 bases and J 2 bases; nucleotides not matched to a gene: 5. CDR1 and CDR2 from the germline V gene are KGHSH and LQKENI. This CDR3 has 15 amino acids. The CDR3 is CASSPSLAGPYEQYF. In DNA, the CDR3 is TGTGCCAGCTCACCATCGCTAGCGGGCCCCTACGAGCAGTACTTC.

This chain joins TRBV25-1 and TRBJ1-1; D is undetermined. The germline gives CDR1 MGHDK, CDR2 SYGVNS. V lost 3 bases, J lost 6 bases, and 8 bases lay in between. This CDR3 spans 12 amino acids. This CDR3 reads CASSDKVAEAFF. The CDR3 coding sequence is TGTGCCAGCAGTGACAAGGTGGCTGAAGCTTTCTTT.

This clone was seen a single time. This chain links TRBV14 with TRBJ1-2, with D perhaps TRBD1 (5 bases). Trimming cost V 0 bases and J 8 bases, with 13 bases left between them. CDR1 is SGHDN, CDR2 FVKESK, per germline. The CDR3 covers 14 residues. The CDR3 nucleotides read TGTGCCAGCAGCCAAGAATGGGGGGGGTACGGCTACACCTTC. Translation: CASSQEWGGYGYTF. The full variable domain, its missing parts supplied by reference TRBV14 and TRBJ1-2, is EAGVTQFPSHSVIEKGQTVTLRCDPISGHDNLYWYRRVMGKEIKFLLHFVKESKQDESGMPNNRFLAERTGGTYSTLKVQPAELEDSGVYFCASSQEWGGYGYTFGSGTRLTVV.

This rearrangement joins TRBV28 to TRBJ1-1; D unclear. V lost 6 bases and J lost 10, with 15 bases in between. Germline CDR1 reads MDHEN; CDR2 reads SYDVKM. This CDR3 is 12 amino acids long. The CDR3 sequence is CASSSALSIAFF. CDR3 nucleotide sequence: TGTGCCAGCAGCTCCGCTCTCTCGATAGCTTTCTTT.

This clone was recorded a few times. The chain recombines TRBV12-5 with TRBJ1-1, with D possibly being TRBD1 (5 bases). The CDR3 contains 12 residues. Germline V gene lookup returns CDR1 LGHNT and CDR2 FRNRAP. The ends were cut back, 0 bases at V and 11 bases at J, with 10 bases in the middle. The CDR3 is CASGLVQGPAFF. CDR3 nucleotide sequence: TGTGCTAGTGGTTTGGTCCAGGGACCGGCTTTCTTT.

V gene TRBV6-8 combines with J gene TRBJ1-2, with D possibly being TRBD1 (6 bases). Germline CDR1 MNHGY, CDR2 SAAAGT. With 4 bases removed from V and 4 bases from J, the gap between germline ends came to 10 bases. This CDR3 is built from 13 residues. CDR3 sequence (DNA): TGTGCCAGCAGTTCAACAGGGAGCTATGGCTACACCTTC. Protein: CASSSTGSYGYTF.

The rearrangement joins TRBV15 to TRBJ2-1, with TRBD2 matching over 14 bases. The germline V gene encodes CDR1 LNHNV and CDR2 YYDKDF (reference sequence). There are 20 residues in the CDR3. Trimming at V came to 1 base and at J to 5 bases, leaving 13 bases not matched to a gene. The CDR3 protein is CATSRAAGTSGREGHNEQFF. The CDR3 coding sequence is TGTGCCACCAGCAGAGCCGCCGGGACTAGCGGGAGAGAGGGGCACAATGAGCAGTTCTTC.

This chain links TRBV5-1 with TRBJ2-2, with unresolved D. The CDR3 covers 14 residues. V was clipped by 0 bases and J by 5 bases, with 8 bases between them. In germline, CDR1 is SGHRS, CDR2 YFSETQ. This chain's CDR3 is CASSLGLYTGELFF. CDR3 nucleotide sequence: TGCGCCAGCAGCTTGGGGTTATATACCGGGGAGCTGTTTTTT.

The rearrangement joins TRBV5-1 to TRBJ2-1; 10 nucleotides match TRBD1. The V and J ends lost 4 bases and 8 bases, in that order; junction bases with no gene match: 9. This CDR3 contains 15 residues. Germline assignment: CDR1 SGHRS and CDR2 YFSETQ. The CDR3: CASSPGTGVLDEQFF. The CDR3 DNA reads as TGCGCCAGCAGCCCCGGGACAGGGGTCTTAGATGAGCAGTTCTTC.

As DNA, the CDR3 is TGCGCCAGCAGCTTGGTTGGGCGGACCACAGATACGCAGTATTTT. This gives the protein CASSLVGRTTDTQYF. The rearrangement uses TRBV5-1 and TRBJ2-3, with D uncertain. Between the trimmed V and J ends, which lost 0 bases and 2 bases, there was a span of 10 bases. CDR3 size: 15 residues. Germline CDR1 reads SGHRS; CDR2 reads YFSETQ.

The chain joins TRBV18 to TRBJ1-1; no clear D gene. The CDR3 has 15 residues. CDR1 and CDR2 (germline): KGHSH, LQKENI. The V end was cut by 2 bases, the J end by 1 base, with 11 bases between. The CDR3 DNA sequence: TGTGCCAGCTCACCAATGAGAGTGGGGAACACTGAAGCTTTCTTT. This translates into CASSPMRVGNTEAFF. The full variable domain, rest sourced from reference TRBV18 and TRBJ1-1, is NAGVMQNPRHLVRRRGQEARLRCSPMKGHSHVYWYRQLPEEGLKFMVYLQKENIIDESGMPKERFSAEFPKEGPSILRIQQVVRGDSAAYFCASSPMRVGNTEAFFGQGTRLTVV.

A remark on this clone: Germline is not matched at one junction end, which may reflect a read error. CDR3 amino acids: CASSPKRRGGIF. DNA of the CDR3: TGTGCCAGCAGCCCCAAGCGGAGGGGGGGCATCTTC. V usage is TRBV6-4 and J usage is TRBJ2-1, with a tentative D call TRBD2 (7 bases). Germline loops: CDR1 MRHNA, CDR2 SNTAGT. This CDR3 is built from 12 residues.

This clone occurred once. V is TRBV25-1 and J is TRBJ2-7, with TRBD2 matching 11 bases. From germline, CDR1 is MGHDK and CDR2 SYGVNS. V lost 5 bases, J lost 4 bases, and 10 bases stayed unmatched. This CDR3 comprises 16 residues. The CDR3 reads CASSSISSGRWYEQYF. In nucleotides, the CDR3 is TGTGCCAGCAGTTCTATATCTAGCGGGAGGTGGTACGAGCAGTACTTC.

The chain joins TRBV7-1 to TRBJ1-4; D is undetermined. Being an ORF, TRBV7-1 has a function that is uncertain. CDR3 length equals 13 residues. With 6 bases removed from V and 8 bases from J, the gap between germline ends came to 13 bases. The CDR3 is CASRDRVREKLFF. CDR3 DNA: TGTGCCAGCAGGGATCGGGTTCGAGAAAAACTGTTTTTT.

This chain joins TRBV6-7 and TRBJ1-1, with D possibly matching TRBD1 (5 bases). TRBV6-7 is classed as an ORF, of uncertain function. The germline V and J ends were trimmed by 6 bases and 1 base, with 9 bases remaining between them. The CDR3 runs to 13 residues. For the CDR3, the DNA is TGTGCCAGCAGGGCAGGGAGGAACACTGAAGCTTTCTTT. This sequence encodes CASRAGRNTEAFF.

The genes are TRBV5-1 and TRBJ2-7; 8 nucleotides agree with TRBD2. Germline V gives CDR1 SGHRS, CDR2 YFSETQ. The CDR3 loop spans 15 amino acids. V lost 4 bases to trimming and J lost 2 bases; unmatched junction nucleotides: 8. The CDR3 region is CASSPLPGGAYEQYF. DNA of the CDR3: TGCGCCAGCAGCCCTCTTCCGGGGGGGGCCTACGAGCAGTACTTC.

The chain recombines TRBV1 with TRBJ2-2; the D call of TRBD2 is as the table states it, not checked on the DNA. TRBV1 is an annotated pseudogene. The CDR3 runs to 17 residues. CDR3 sequence: CASSHPRGGMNTGELFF. CDR3 in DNA: TGCGCCAGCAGCCACCCCCGTGGGGGGATGAACACCGGGGAGCTGTTTTTT.

The chain is built from TRBV30 and TRBJ2-7; D remains ambiguous. The CDR3 is 13 residues long. The germline CDR1 and CDR2 sequences are GTSNPN and SVGIG (reference sequence). V lost 3 bases and J 1 base, leaving 10 bases between the germline ends. The DNA of the CDR3 is TGTGCCTGGAGGATGACTTCTTCCTACGAGCAGTACTTC. Residues: CAWRMTSSYEQYF.

A note on this clone: One junction end does not reproduce the germline sequence, and a read error may be involved. V usage is TRBV14 and J usage is TRBJ1-5, with D possibly TRBD1 on 6 matching bases. This CDR3 has 17 residues. The germline V gene encodes CDR1 SGHDN and CDR2 FVKESK. The CDR3 region is CASSQDGGPGHHQPQHF. CDR3 nucleotides: TGTGCCAGCAGCCAAGATGGGGGCCCGGGCCATCATCAACCCCAGCATTTT.